A single sample is the source of the 23 T cell receptor beta chains below, sequenced in a study of regulatory T cells in long-lasting Graves disease. Both iRepertoire HTBI primers and Arm-PCR of CDR3 regions were used to build the TCR beta libraries. TCRdb reanalysed the multiplex PCR reads using MiXCR and keeps one entry per CDR3 protein. The sample has some 250,000 distinct CDR3 sequences, around 20% seen once; the top ten hold about 15%. Described time point: newly diagnosed GD, antithyroid drugs for less than 3 months. Following extraction of RNA from PBMCs, that RNA was used to make the TCR library. Sequenced material: peripheral blood mononuclear cells (PBMCs), taken at new diagnosis, from a patient treated with antithyroid drugs. The source is a female donor with Graves disease.

This clonotype was observed at least ten times. Here the CDR3 DNA reads TGTGCCAGCAGTTGGCGGGGGGCACCCTACAATGAGCAGTTCTTC. It specifies CASSWRGAPYNEQFF. V usage is TRBV28 and J usage is TRBJ2-1, with TRBD2 matching 8 bases. The CDR3 is 15 amino acids. V shed 4 bases and J 2 bases; nucleotides not matched to a gene: 4. Germline V gene lookup returns CDR1 MDHEN and CDR2 SYDVKM.

The V and J genes are TRBV2 and TRBJ1-5; 11 positions match TRBD1. J lost 4 bases, V lost 6 bases, and 2 bases had no gene match. This CDR3 has 14 amino acids. Germline V gene data show CDR1 as SNHLY and CDR2 as FYNNEI. The CDR3 DNA reads as TGTGCCAGCAGGGGACAGGGGGGAAATCAGCCCCAGCATTTT. Its protein is CASRGQGGNQPQHF.

This clonotype was seen a few times. This likely reflects a read error, since a far larger clone is one base away. This chain joins TRBV11-3 and TRBJ2-1; tentatively, D is TRBD2 (5 bases). The V gene's germline CDR1 is SGHNT and CDR2 YENEEA. The length of the CDR3 is 15 residues. The V gene lost 5 bases and the J gene lost 10 bases, with 21 bases spanning the gap. This chain's CDR3 is CASSLRSEKPYEQFF. CDR3 in DNA: TGTGCCAGCAGCCTACGTAGCGAGAAACCCTACGAGCAGTTCTTC.

J is TRBJ1-1 and V is TRBV2; D perhaps matches TRBD1 (6 bases). Trimming removed 8 bases at V and 7 bases at J, with 20 bases between. Germline V gives CDR1 SNHLY, CDR2 FYNNEI. This CDR3 contains 14 residues. CDR3 residues: CASAFWGGQNEAFF. DNA of the CDR3: TGTGCCAGCGCCTTTTGGGGGGGGCAGAATGAAGCTTTCTTT.

The chain is built from TRBV12-3 or TRBV12-4 and TRBJ2-3; 12 positions match TRBD1. After removal of 3 bases from V and 6 bases from J, the junction contained 16 bases not matched to a gene. The CDR3 has 19 residues. CDR3 nucleotides: TGTGCCAGCAGTTTCGCATTTGGCGGGACAGGGGGCTTTAGGGATACGCAGTATTTT. It is translated as CASSFAFGGTGGFRDTQYF.

As for this clonotype: This likely reflects a read error, since a far larger clone is one base away. The chain recombines TRBV28 with TRBJ2-5, with a tentative D call TRBD2 (6 bases). The CDR3 consists of 14 residues. The germline V gene encodes CDR1 MDHEN and CDR2 SYDVKM. V was pared by 7 bases and J by 6 bases, with 18 bases between. The CDR3 is CASILSVGGQTQYF. DNA of the CDR3: TGTGCCAGCATCCTTTCGGTGGGAGGACAGACCCAGTACTTC.

As for this clonotype: A far larger clone is one nucleotide away, so this likely arose from a read error. The rearrangement uses TRBV2 and TRBJ2-7; no reliable D call. CDR1 SNHLY and CDR2 FYNNEI come from the germline V gene. CDR3 length: 13 amino acids. V lost 6 bases, J lost 4 bases, and 13 bases lay in between. This CDR3 reads CASSPKIAYEQYF. The CDR3 DNA reads TGTGCCAGCAGCCCTAAAATCGCGTACGAGCAGTACTTC.

There are many counts of this clonotype. V is TRBV11-3 and J is TRBJ1-1; D is unclear. Trimming pared 5 bases from V and 7 bases from J, leaving 14 bases between. Germline CDR1 reads SGHNT; CDR2 reads YENEEA. The CDR3 spans 13 residues. The CDR3 DNA reads as TGTGCCAGCAGCCCTCGGGGAGCCGTTGAAGCTTTCTTT. As protein: CASSPRGAVEAFF.

This clonotype was seen repeatedly, ten times or more. The rearrangement uses TRBV28 and TRBJ2-5; TRBD1 is a possible D gene (6 bases). Germline assignment: CDR1 MDHEN and CDR2 SYDVKM. There are 15 residues in the CDR3. V shed 2 bases and J shed 5 bases, with 15 bases lying between them. In DNA form, the CDR3 reads TGTGCCAGCAGTTTACCGGGGACAATGTTGGAGACCCAGTACTTC. As protein: CASSLPGTMLETQYF.

This clonotype was seen at least ten times. The rearrangement uses TRBV20-1 and TRBJ1-1, with a possible D match to TRBD1 (5 bases). Trimming pared 4 bases from V and 4 bases from J, leaving 16 bases between. The CDR3 has 14 amino acids. Germline CDR1 is DFQATT and CDR2 is SNEGSKA (reference sequence). CDR3 coding DNA: TGCAGTGCTATCCCCAAGGCGGGGGGCACTGAAGCTTTCTTT. Translating gives CSAIPKAGGTEAFF.

The chain joins TRBV12-3 or TRBV12-4 to TRBJ2-5; 11 nucleotides match TRBD1. Trimming removed 6 bases from V and 2 bases from J; junction bases left unmatched: 8. This CDR3 has 16 residues. CDR3 in DNA: TGTGCCAGCAGAACGGGACAGGGGGGCTTTCAAGAGACCCAGTACTTC. Encoded protein: CASRTGQGGFQETQYF.

In its sample, this clonotype was seen many times. The chain has TRBV10-1 and TRBJ2-7; perhaps TRBD1 as D (5 bases). Trimming removed 6 bases from V and 5 bases from J, with 14 bases in between. Germline V gene lookup returns CDR1 WNHNN and CDR2 SYGVQD (reference sequence). This CDR3 is built from 13 residues. CDR3 in amino acids: CASSQGFEDEQYF. CDR3 DNA sequence: TGCGCCAGCAGCCAGGGTTTCGAGGACGAGCAGTACTTC.

Remarks on this clonotype: With a far larger clone one base away, a read error is the likely cause. V is TRBV30 and J is TRBJ2-7; 9 nucleotides line up with TRBD2. Germline CDR1 and CDR2: GTSNPN and SVGIG (reference sequence). V was clipped by 0 bases and J by 7 bases; unmatched bases: 10. The CDR3 spans 15 residues. This chain's CDR3 is CAWSVGTSSYNEQYF. DNA for the CDR3: TGTGCCTGGAGTGTAGGGACTAGCTCCTACAATGAGCAGTACTTC.

This clonotype was seen ten or more times. The V gene is TRBV20-1, the J gene TRBJ2-2; 15 bases map to TRBD2. In germline, CDR1 is DFQATT, CDR2 SNEGSKA (reference sequence). This CDR3 has 16 amino acids. Germline trimming cut 6 bases from V and 4 bases from J; bases unmatched to any gene: 6. The CDR3 loop is CSARTSGGAGTGELFF. CDR3 in DNA: TGCAGTGCCAGGACTAGCGGGGGGGCTGGCACCGGGGAGCTGTTTTTT.

The sample holds many counts of this clonotype. The V gene is TRBV20-1, the J gene TRBJ1-2; D is unresolved. Per the germline V gene, CDR1 is DFQATT and CDR2 is SNEGSKA (reference sequence). The CDR3 loop spans 12 amino acids. Trimming took off 4 bases at V and 7 bases at J, with 13 bases between the two ends. The CDR3 is CSATDSPGGYTF. The CDR3 DNA is TGCAGTGCTACAGATTCCCCTGGTGGCTACACCTTC.

This clonotype was observed a handful of times. This chain links TRBV16 with TRBJ1-1; a possible D gene is TRBD1 (5 bases). The germline gives CDR1 KGHSY, CDR2 FQNENV. Trimming shortened V by 3 bases and J by 4 bases, and 15 bases separated the two germline ends. This CDR3 spans 15 amino acids. CDR3 sequence (DNA): TGTGCCAGCAGCCACGATGGACCCCAGGGCACTGAAGCTTTCTTT. It specifies CASSHDGPQGTEAFF.

This clonotype was seen a few times. A much more abundant neighbour one base away suggests this may be a read error. The chain recombines TRBV28 with TRBJ2-6, with D possibly being TRBD1 or TRBD2 (5 bases each). Germline loops: CDR1 MDHEN, CDR2 SYDVKM. The CDR3 loop spans 15 amino acids. CDR3 DNA sequence: TGTGCCAGCAGTTCCGGGATATCTGGGGCCAACGCCCTGACTTTC. This codes for CASSSGISGANALTF.

This clonotype was seen ten or more times. This sequence joins TRBV28 and TRBJ2-1, with 7 bases that match TRBD2. V shed 7 bases and J 6 bases; nucleotides not matched to a gene: 6. The CDR3 contains 13 residues. Germline assignment: CDR1 MDHEN and CDR2 SYDVKM. The CDR3 nucleotides are TGTGCCAGCATTCCAACGGGAGGCAATGAGCAGTTCTTC. This codes for CASIPTGGNEQFF.

This clonotype was found many times. This rearrangement joins TRBV27 to TRBJ2-7; D call uncertain. Germline CDR1 is MNHEY and CDR2 is SMNVEV (reference sequence). The ends were cut back, 5 bases at V and 6 bases at J, with 17 bases in the middle. This CDR3 region has 14 residues. CDR3 region: CASSPSVLLSEQYF. CDR3 in DNA: TGTGCCAGCAGTCCCTCTGTCCTACTATCCGAGCAGTACTTC.

The chain recombines TRBV6-1 with TRBJ1-6; 8 positions match TRBD1. This CDR3 is built from 13 residues. The germline CDR1 and CDR2 sequences are MNHNS and SASEGT. CDR3 DNA: TGTGCGGCGGAGGCCAGGGGGCGATCACCCCTCCACTTT. Its protein is CAAEARGRSPLHF.

This clonotype was observed at least ten times. J is TRBJ2-3 and V is TRBV2, with a weak D call TRBD2 (6 bases). Trimming removed 6 bases at V and 3 bases at J, with 16 bases between. The germline CDR1 and CDR2 sequences are SNHLY and FYNNEI. The CDR3 runs to 15 residues. CDR3 sequence: CASRLAGLETDTQYF. In DNA form, the CDR3 reads TGTGCCAGCAGGCTTGCGGGGCTGGAAACAGATACGCAGTATTTT. Full variable domain (outside the CDR3, taken from reference TRBV2 and TRBJ2-3): EPEVTQTPSHQVTQMGQEVILRCVPISNHLYFYWYRQILGQKVEFLVSFYNNEISEKSEIFDDQFSVERPDGSNFTLKIRSTKLEDSAMYFCASRLAGLETDTQYFGPGTRLTVL.

Ten or more counts support this clonotype. The genes are TRBV12-3 or TRBV12-4 and TRBJ2-2; D not resolved. V lost 8 bases and J 3 bases, leaving 10 bases between the germline ends. The CDR3 extends over 13 amino acids. CDR3 nucleotides: TGTGCCAGCGAGTATCGGGACACCGGGGAGCTGTTTTTT. Amino acid sequence: CASEYRDTGELFF.

The rearrangement uses TRBV11-2 and TRBJ2-1, with 9 bases identical to TRBD1. The CDR3 runs to 13 residues. Germline values: CDR1 SGHAT, CDR2 FQNNGV. V lost 1 base, J lost 14 bases, and 6 bases stayed unmatched. The CDR3 DNA sequence: TGTGCCAGCAGCTTAGGCCCAGGGACAGGGAAGTTCTTC. Translated: CASSLGPGTGKFF.